A selection of T cell receptor beta chains follows, all from one sample in a study of T cell responses to AZD1222 COVID-19 vaccine. Using immunoSEQ multiplex PCR, the repertoire was profiled, and TCRdb retains in-frame clones only, with some absent. The data hold about 120,000 clones, with about 90% observed a single time. The source was peripheral blood, collected on day 0 of AZD1222 vaccination. The receptors here all came from an adult in good health. Each CDR3 is given with its conserved first and last residue. A D gene is named only where the DNA matches it firmly. Not all rows give a size; the values are once, few, many and, for expanded clones, a class.

abundance	j_gene	v_gene	d_gene	len	CDR3nt	CDR3aa
.	TRBJ2-1	TRBV27	TRBD2	15	TGTGCCAGCAGTTTGCTAGCGGGAGTCGCAAATGAGCAGTTCTTC	CASSLLAGVANEQFF
.	TRBJ2-7	TRBV30	.	12	TGTGCCTGGAGCGAACAGCTTGCCCTTCTCCATTTC	CAWSEQLALLHF
once	TRBJ1-1	TRBV4-2	.	14	TGTGCCAGCAGCCAAGACGATAGGGGAGAAAATGCTTTCTTT	CASSQDDRGENAFF
.	TRBJ1-5	TRBV28	TRBD1	13	TGTGCCAGCAGTTTGGACAGGGCTCAGCCCCAGCATTTT	CASSLDRAQPQHF
.	TRBJ1-5	TRBV10-3	.	13	TGTGCCACCCAGGAACGCGTAAATCAGCCCCAGCATTTT	CATQERVNQPQHF
.	TRBJ1-2	TRBV6-5	.	15	TGTGCCAGGACTGTAGTGGACGGAGGGAGCTATGGCTACACCTTC	CARTVVDGGSYGYTF
.	TRBJ2-7	TRBV7-8	TRBD1	16	TGTGCCAGCAGCCCCACGCTGGGACAGGCCCTCTACGAGCAGTACTTC	CASSPTLGQALYEQYF
.	TRBJ1-1	TRBV20-1	.	17	TGCAGTGCTAGTGACGCGAGTCGGACGGCGTTGAACACTGAAGCTTTCTTT	CSASDASRTALNTEAFF
.	TRBJ2-7	TRBV30	.	12	TGTGCCTGGAAAAGGGGGGGTTACGAGCAGTACTTC	CAWKRGGYEQYF
once	TRBJ1-4	TRBV30	.	19	TGTGCCTGGAGTGTATCGGGCTTTAGGATGGCGGAAAGGAATGAAAAACTGTTTTTT	CAWSVSGFRMAERNEKLFF
.	TRBJ2-7	TRBV18	TRBD1	17	TGTGCCAGCTCACCACTGGGGACCGGGACAGGGGCCTACGAGCAGTACTTC	CASSPLGTGTGAYEQYF
.	TRBJ2-7	TRBV18	.	14	TGTGCCAGCTCACCACGGGGGGTCCCGTACGAGCAGTACTTC	CASSPRGVPYEQYF
.	TRBJ2-7	TRBV27	.	13	TGTGCCAGCAGTTTTGGGCAGGGGTACGAGCAGTACTTC	CASSFGQGYEQYF
.	TRBJ2-7	TRBV7-2	TRBD2	14	TGTGCCAGCAGCTTAAGGCGGGAGGACTACGAGCAGTACTTC	CASSLRREDYEQYF
.	TRBJ2-6	TRBV2	.	15	TGTGCCAGCAGGTCCTTGGGGGCCGGGGCCAACGTCCTGACTTTC	CASRSLGAGANVLTF
once	TRBJ1-2	TRBV7-8	.	17	TGTGCCAGCAGCTTAGGTTATCCGGAGCAGAGGAACTATGGCTACACCTTC	CASSLGYPEQRNYGYTF
.	TRBJ2-2	TRBV12-3/TRBV12-4	.	12	TGTGCCAGCAGTCCATCGGCCGGGGAGCTGTTTTTT	CASSPSAGELFF
.	TRBJ1-5	TRBV10-1	.	11	TGCGCCAGCAGTGAGAATCAGCCCCAGCATTTT	CASSENQPQHF
once	TRBJ1-1	TRBV10-1	.	14	TGCGCCAGCAGTGAGTCGGGGAAGATTACTGAAGCTTTCTTT	CASSESGKITEAFF
.	TRBJ1-5	TRBV11-2	TRBD1	15	TGTGCCAGCAGCCCCCTCGGACAGGGGAATCAGCCCCAGCATTTT	CASSPLGQGNQPQHF
.	TRBJ1-1	TRBV6-5	.	12	TGTGCCAGCAGCTATGGACGCCGGGAAGCTTTCTTT	CASSYGRREAFF
.	TRBJ1-1	TRBV19	.	16	TGTGCCAGTAGTATCTACGCTCCAAAGCAGGACACTGAAGCTTTCTTT	CASSIYAPKQDTEAFF
.	TRBJ2-1	TRBV2	TRBD2	14	TGTGCCAGCAGTGAAAGTCGGTGGCGGGGGGAGCAGTTCTTC	CASSESRWRGEQFF
.	TRBJ2-7	TRBV12-3/TRBV12-4	.	11	TGTGCCAGCAGTCGCCGCTACGAGCAGTACTTC	CASSRRYEQYF
.	TRBJ2-2	TRBV19	.	15	TGTGCCAGTACTTCAACCGGGATTAACACCGGGGAGCTGTTTTTT	CASTSTGINTGELFF
.	TRBJ1-5	TRBV30	.	13	TGTGCCTGGAGTCCGGACAGCAATCAGCCCCAGCATTTT	CAWSPDSNQPQHF
.	TRBJ2-3	TRBV9	.	15	TGTGCCAGCAGCTCTCAGGGACGGCGCACAGATACGCAGTATTTT	CASSSQGRRTDTQYF
.	TRBJ2-3	TRBV6-2/TRBV6-3	.	12	TGTGCCAGCAGCCCCCAAGTGGATACGCAGTATTTT	CASSPQVDTQYF
.	TRBJ2-7	TRBV5-1	.	11	TGCGCCAGCAGGGCGGTCAACGAGCAGTACTTC	CASRAVNEQYF
.	TRBJ2-1	TRBV27	.	16	TGTGCCAGCAGTTTACGGGGTCCAGAGAGGGAGAATGAGCAGTTCTTC	CASSLRGPERENEQFF
.	TRBJ1-6	TRBV30	.	15	TGTGCCTGGAGTGTTTATCAGGGAGGCAATTCACCCCTCCACTTT	CAWSVYQGGNSPLHF
.	TRBJ2-7	TRBV5-1	.	13	TGCGCCAGCAGCTTGGGAGGGATCTACGAGCAGTACTTC	CASSLGGIYEQYF
.	TRBJ2-4	TRBV13	TRBD1	16	TGTGCCAGCGGCGAGAGCAGGGGGTTAGCCAAAAACATTCAGTACTTC	CASGESRGLAKNIQYF
.	TRBJ1-5	TRBV6-5	.	13	TGTGCCAGCAGTTACAATAGGTATCAGCCCCAGCATTTT	CASSYNRYQPQHF
.	TRBJ1-5	TRBV6-2/TRBV6-3	TRBD1	16	TGTGCCAGCAGTTACTCCGGGACAGGGAACAATCAGCCCCAGCATTTT	CASSYSGTGNNQPQHF
few	TRBJ1-6	TRBV6-6	.	14	TGTGCCAGCAGTCGGGGGGAGGATAATTCACCCCTCCACTTT	CASSRGEDNSPLHF
.	TRBJ2-7	TRBV3-1/TRBV3-2	.	13	TGTGCCAGCAGCCAAGATCAACGGGGGCTGCAGTACTTC	CASSQDQRGLQYF
.	TRBJ2-3	TRBV6-5	.	15	TGTGCCAGCAGTTACGGGGCAGGAAGCACAGATACGCAGTATTTT	CASSYGAGSTDTQYF
.	TRBJ2-1	TRBV15	.	13	TGTGCCACCAGCAGAGATCCGGTGGCCGAGCAGTTCTTC	CATSRDPVAEQFF
.	TRBJ1-1	TRBV4-2	.	15	TGTGCCAGCAGCCAAGTGAGAACCCGGGACACTGAAGCTTTCTTT	CASSQVRTRDTEAFF
.	TRBJ2-1	TRBV19	TRBD1	15	TGTGCCAGTAGTAAGACCAGGCAGGGGGTAAATGAGCAGTTCTTC	CASSKTRQGVNEQFF
.	TRBJ2-2	TRBV9	.	16	TGTGCCAGCAGCGTAGGGTTAAATCCGAACACCGGGGAGCTGTTTTTT	CASSVGLNPNTGELFF
.	TRBJ2-2	TRBV27	.	13	TGTGCCAGCAGTGACCGCAACACCGGGGAGCTGTTTTTT	CASSDRNTGELFF
.	TRBJ2-2	TRBV7-9	TRBD2	17	TGTGCCAGCAGCTTAGTCGCGGGACTAGCGAACACCGGGGAGCTGTTTTTT	CASSLVAGLANTGELFF
.	TRBJ1-2	TRBV29-1	TRBD1	14	TGCAGCGCCCGCTTACAGGGGGGTAAAGTTGGCTACACCTTC	CSARLQGGKVGYTF
.	TRBJ2-6	TRBV18	TRBD1	17	TGTGCCAGCTCGCAGGGGGCCTCGAGCTCTGGGGCCAACGTCCTGACTTTC	CASSQGASSSGANVLTF
few	TRBJ1-5	TRBV4-2	.	13	TGTGCCAGCAGCCCTGGTGGAAATCAGCCCCAGCATTTT	CASSPGGNQPQHF
.	TRBJ1-5	TRBV28	.	14	TGTGCCAGCAGTTTAGGGGCAGGGGTGAAGCCCCAGCATTTT	CASSLGAGVKPQHF
.	TRBJ1-2	TRBV7-9	.	14	TGTGCCAGCAAAACGACACGGGCGTTAGGTGGCTACACCTTC	CASKTTRALGGYTF
.	TRBJ1-5	TRBV6-6	TRBD1	14	TGTGCCAGCAGTTTTGGACAGGGTGATCAGCCCCAGCATTTT	CASSFGQGDQPQHF
.	TRBJ1-2	TRBV30	.	12	TGTGCCTGGAGGAGGCAGGGAGGCGGCTACACCTTC	CAWRRQGGGYTF
.	TRBJ1-6	TRBV7-5	.	14	TGTGCCAGCCCGGTTAGACAGGGAGAATCACCCCTCCACTTT	CASPVRQGESPLHF